A selection of T cell receptor beta chains follows, all from one sample in a study of T-cell reconstitution after alpha-beta-depleted transplantation in children. TCRdb itself ran the PCR reads through MiXCR, one entry per CDR3 protein. The table shows roughly 500,000 distinct CDR3 sequences, with about 30% occurring only once. The sample here was PBMCs from the stem cell graft donor, taken from the stem cell graft. The receptors derive from a human donor who donated a stem cell graft to a child with aplastic anemia. Both conserved end residues are part of each CDR3. The order of the fields is D gene, V gene, J gene, clone size, CDR3 DNA, CDR3 protein. The D gene is left open where the match is weak. Clone size is not always given. Where it is, it says once, few, many or a class for expanded clones.

TRBD2	TRBV12-3/TRBV12-4	TRBJ2-2	.	TGTGCCAGCACTGGGACTAGCGGGCAAACCGGGGAGCTGTATTTT	CASTGTSGQTGELYF
.	TRBV24-1	TRBJ2-1	few	TGTGCCACCAGTGATCCCACCTTGGATGAGCAGTTCTTC	CATSDPTLDEQFF
TRBD2	TRBV6-1	TRBJ2-1	.	TGTGCCAGCAGTCTTCGCGGGAGGAACCTCAATGAGCAGTTCTTC	CASSLRGRNLNEQFF
TRBD1	TRBV3-1	TRBJ1-2	.	TGTGCCAGCAGCCAAGGGACAGGGCCCCAAAATGGCTACACCTTC	CASSQGTGPQNGYTF
.	TRBV7-3	TRBJ2-5	few	TGTGCCAGCAGCCAACTAGGCCGGGGGCAGGTTGAGACCCAGTACTTC	CASSQLGRGQVETQYF
.	TRBV10-2	TRBJ1-5	few	TGCGCCAGCAGTGAGTCTTCTAGGGTGGGCAATCAGCCCCAGCATTTT	CASSESSRVGNQPQHF
.	TRBV7-9	TRBJ1-1	.	TGTGCCAGCAGCCCATGGACAGCTGGGACTGAAGCTTTCTTT	CASSPWTAGTEAFF
.	TRBV20-1	TRBJ2-5	.	TGCAGTGCTAGCAAACAGGCTAAGGAGACCCAGTACTTC	CSASKQAKETQYF
TRBD1	TRBV9	TRBJ1-4	few	TGTGCCAGCAGCCCAACCCAGGGGGCCCCTAATGAAAAACTGTTTTTT	CASSPTQGAPNEKLFF
TRBD1	TRBV5-1	TRBJ2-1	.	TGCGCCAGCAGCTTGGTAGGGACAGGGCTAAGTAATGAGCAGTTCTTC	CASSLVGTGLSNEQFF
TRBD1	TRBV15	TRBJ2-3	few	TGTGCCACCAGCCGCGGGACAGGGGGTCGTTCAGATACGCAGTATTTT	CATSRGTGGRSDTQYF
.	TRBV18	TRBJ1-5	.	TGTGCCAGCTCCCCCGACAGCGTCAATCAGCCCCAGCATTTT	CASSPDSVNQPQHF
TRBD1	TRBV4-3	TRBJ2-3	.	TGCGCCAGCAGCCTTGCCGGGACAGCCGTAGCAGATACGCAGTATTTT	CASSLAGTAVADTQYF
.	TRBV6-4	TRBJ2-2	.	TGTGCCAGCAGGCGGGACTGGGCCGGGGAGCTGTTTTTT	CASRRDWAGELFF
TRBD2	TRBV12-3/TRBV12-4	TRBJ2-7	few	TGTGCCAGCAGTACCCGGACTAGCGGGAGGTCCTACGAGCAGTACTTC	CASSTRTSGRSYEQYF
TRBD1	TRBV7-9	TRBJ1-1	.	TGTGCCAGCACCGAAACAGGGGGACCGTGGAACACTGAAGCTTTCTTT	CASTETGGPWNTEAFF
TRBD2	TRBV6-5	TRBJ2-7	few	TGTGCCAGCAGTTATGCTGGGACGGCTAGCGGGAGTGGTCACGAGCAGTACTTC	CASSYAGTASGSGHEQYF
TRBD2	TRBV4-3	TRBJ2-3	.	TGCGCCAGCAGCCAAGATGGGAGCGGGAGATCGAATACGCAGTATTTT	CASSQDGSGRSNTQYF
TRBD1	TRBV7-2	TRBJ2-1	few	TGTGCCAGCAGCTTTCCGGGACAGGGGTATAAGTTCTTC	CASSFPGQGYKFF
TRBD2	TRBV29-1	TRBJ2-5	.	TGCAGCGTCGCGAGCCCAATAGCGGGATCTGCGGTGGGAGAGACCCAGTACTTC	CSVASPIAGSAVGETQYF
.	TRBV12-3/TRBV12-4	TRBJ2-3	few	TGTGCCAGCAGCCCCGGGAGATCAGATACGCAGTATTTT	CASSPGRSDTQYF
.	TRBV20-1	TRBJ2-5	.	TGCAGTGCTAGAGTTATGGCAGCAGGGCTGGAGACCCAGTACTTC	CSARVMAAGLETQYF
TRBD2	TRBV7-3	TRBJ2-3	.	TGTGCCAGCAGCGCCACTAGCGGGAGTTTCGCAGATACGCAGTATTTT	CASSATSGSFADTQYF
.	TRBV6-2/TRBV6-3	TRBJ2-1	.	TGTGCCAGCAGTTATCGCCCGGGGCTAGACAATGAGCAGTTCTTC	CASSYRPGLDNEQFF
.	TRBV15	TRBJ1-1	.	TGTGCCACCAGCAGAGTCCCAAAGGGGGAGGACACTGAAGCTTTCTTT	CATSRVPKGEDTEAFF
TRBD1	TRBV12-3/TRBV12-4	TRBJ2-3	.	TGTGCCAGCAGTCCCGGGGACAGGGTTCATTCTGATACGCAGTATTTT	CASSPGDRVHSDTQYF
TRBD1	TRBV12-3/TRBV12-4	TRBJ2-1	.	TGTGCCAGCAGTTTATCGACAGGGGAGAATGAGCAGTTCTTC	CASSLSTGENEQFF
.	TRBV7-8	TRBJ2-4	.	TGTGCCAGCAGCGCCGGACACCTCAAAAACATTCAGTACTTC	CASSAGHLKNIQYF
.	TRBV5-1	TRBJ2-5	once	TGCGCCAGCAGCTTATCCGCAGGAAACCAAGAGACCCAGTACTTC	CASSLSAGNQETQYF
TRBD2	TRBV5-4	TRBJ2-7	.	TGTGCCAGCAGCTTGGGACTAGCGGGGCCAATCTCCTACGAGCAGTACTTC	CASSLGLAGPISYEQYF
.	TRBV29-1	TRBJ1-1	.	TGCAGCGTCGGTGGGGTTGAAGCTTTCTTT	CSVGGVEAFF
.	TRBV28	TRBJ2-7	few	TGTGCCAGCAGTTTTTGGGGGCTCGAGCAGTACTTC	CASSFWGLEQYF
.	TRBV7-2	TRBJ2-7	.	TGTGCCAGCAGCATAAGAGGACCAGATTACGAGCAGTACTTC	CASSIRGPDYEQYF
.	TRBV24-1	TRBJ2-1	.	TGTGCCACCAGTGATCTCCAAGCCTCCTCCTACAATGAGCAGTTCTTC	CATSDLQASSYNEQFF
.	TRBV5-5	TRBJ1-1	few	TGTGCCAGCAGCCAAAGGAAGACTGAAGCTTTCTTT	CASSQRKTEAFF
TRBD2	TRBV7-3	TRBJ2-1	few	TGTGCCAGCAGCTTAGGGGAGGGATCCGGGAATGAGCAGTTCTTC	CASSLGEGSGNEQFF
.	TRBV6-1	TRBJ1-4	.	TGTGCCAGCAGAACGGGGGGAGTCGCTGAAAAACTGTTTTTT	CASRTGGVAEKLFF
.	TRBV10-2	TRBJ1-2	few	TGCGCCAGCAGTGACCCTCCGGGGGGAGACGCTAACTATGGCTACACCTTC	CASSDPPGGDANYGYTF
TRBD1	TRBV3-1	TRBJ2-1	.	TGTGCCAGCAGCCAAGCCCTGGACAGGATGAATGAGCAGTTCTTC	CASSQALDRMNEQFF
.	TRBV24-1	TRBJ2-1	.	TGTGCCACCAGTGACGAAGGGGCATACAATGAGCAGTTCTTC	CATSDEGAYNEQFF
TRBD2	TRBV20-1	TRBJ2-1	.	TGCAGTGCTAGGCCAGCGGGAGTTCTCTACAATGAGCAGTTCTTC	CSARPAGVLYNEQFF
TRBD1	TRBV30	TRBJ1-4	few	TGTGCCTGGAGTAACGCCTATGGGACAGGGGCAGATGAAAAACTGTTTTTT	CAWSNAYGTGADEKLFF
TRBD2	TRBV6-1	TRBJ2-1	.	TGTGCCAGCAGAGTCTATTCCAGCGGGGGCTACAATGAGCAGTTCTTC	CASRVYSSGGYNEQFF
.	TRBV11-2	TRBJ2-3	few	TGTGCCAGCAGCCACCAAGGAGATACGCAGTATTTT	CASSHQGDTQYF
.	TRBV7-8	TRBJ1-2	few	TGTGCCAGCAGGATAGCGGGGGGCGATGGCTACACCTTC	CASRIAGGDGYTF
.	TRBV5-4	TRBJ2-5	.	TGTGCCAGCAGCTTGGCCAGCTACCAAGAGACCCAGTACTTC	CASSLASYQETQYF
TRBD1	TRBV25-1	TRBJ2-1	.	TGTGCCAGCAGGGGACAGGGGGAGAATGAGCAGTTCTTC	CASRGQGENEQFF
.	TRBV28	TRBJ2-2	.	TGTGCCAGCAGTTTGAGGGTAGGCGGGGAGCTGTTTTTT	CASSLRVGGELFF
.	TRBV13	TRBJ2-3	.	TGTGCCAGCAGCCCTGCGGACAGCCTTGGGACAGATACGCAGTATTTT	CASSPADSLGTDTQYF
.	TRBV20-1	TRBJ2-1	.	TGCAGTGCTAGAGATCACGGAACCGACGGTTACAATGAGCAGTTCTTC	CSARDHGTDGYNEQFF
.	TRBV4-3	TRBJ2-7	.	TGCGCCAGCAGCCTTAAGGAAGGTGCCTACGAGCAGTACTTC	CASSLKEGAYEQYF
TRBD2	TRBV5-1	TRBJ2-1	.	TGCGCCAGCAGCTCTGGACTAGCGGAAGAGCAGTTCTTC	CASSSGLAEEQFF
TRBD1	TRBV7-2	TRBJ1-4	.	TGTGCCAGCAGCCGCGCAGGGGGTACCAATGAAAAACTGTTTTTT	CASSRAGGTNEKLFF
.	TRBV20-1	TRBJ2-5	.	TGCAGTGCTAGAGCCGAGGGTAGATCGGAGACCCAGTACTTC	CSARAEGRSETQYF